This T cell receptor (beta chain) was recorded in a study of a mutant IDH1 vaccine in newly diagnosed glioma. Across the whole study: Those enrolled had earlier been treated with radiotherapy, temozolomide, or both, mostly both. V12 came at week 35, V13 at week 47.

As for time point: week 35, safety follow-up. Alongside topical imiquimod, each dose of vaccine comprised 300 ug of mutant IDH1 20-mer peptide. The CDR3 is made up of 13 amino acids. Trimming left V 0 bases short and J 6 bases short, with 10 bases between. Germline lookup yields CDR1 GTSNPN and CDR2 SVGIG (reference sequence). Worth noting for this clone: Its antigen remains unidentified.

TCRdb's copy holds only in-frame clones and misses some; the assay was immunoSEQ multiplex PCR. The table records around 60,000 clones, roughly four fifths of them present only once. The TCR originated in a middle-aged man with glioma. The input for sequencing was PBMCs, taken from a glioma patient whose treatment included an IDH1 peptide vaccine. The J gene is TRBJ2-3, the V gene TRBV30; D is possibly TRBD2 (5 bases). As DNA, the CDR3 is TGTGCCTGGAGTGTTAATAGCGAGGATACGCAGTATTTT. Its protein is CAWSVNSEDTQYF.